The 10 T cell receptor beta chains below all came from one sample that was sequenced in a study of response to subunit inactivated influenza vaccine. TCRdb recomputed calls from the RT-PCR reads with MiXCR, one row per CDR3 protein. The table records about 830,000 distinct CDR3 sequences, under 20% of them present only once. This specimen was PBMCs from blood, taken around 5 days after vaccination. The receptors stem from a middle-aged man who received an inactivated influenza vaccine.

The V call is TRBV24-1, the J call TRBJ2-3; 8 nucleotides line up with TRBD1. Trimming took 4 bases from V and 1 from J; bases not matched to a gene: 3. Germline loops: CDR1 KGHDR, CDR2 SFDVKD. The CDR3 runs 15 residues. The CDR3, as DNA: TGTGCCACCAGTGACCCGGGACAGGGCACAGATACGCAGTATTTT. Its protein product is CATSDPGQGTDTQYF.

This clonotype was picked up a small number of times. The V gene is TRBV30, the J gene TRBJ2-7; 11 bases map to TRBD1. V lost 5 bases and J lost 2; bases outside the gene matches: 2. The CDR3 is 13 residues long. Germline assignment: CDR1 GTSNPN and CDR2 SVGIG (reference sequence). The CDR3 spells CAWGGQGAYEQYF. The CDR3 DNA follows: TGTGCCTGGGGGGGACAGGGGGCCTACGAGCAGTACTTC. Full variable domain (missing parts from reference TRBV30 and TRBJ2-7): SQTIHQWPATLVQPVGSPLSLECTVEGTSNPNLYWYRQAAGRGLQLLFYSVGIGQISSEVPQNLSASRPQDRQFILSSKKLLLSDSGFYLCAWGGQGAYEQYFGPGTRLTVT.

This clonotype came up many times. The genes are TRBV20-1 and TRBJ2-5; D gene uncertain. The germline V and J ends were trimmed by 1 base and 1 base, with 10 bases remaining between them. Germline V lookup: CDR1 DFQATT, CDR2 SNEGSKA (reference sequence). CDR3 size: 14 residues. The CDR3: CSARAPRTQETQYF. The CDR3 DNA reads as TGCAGTGCTAGAGCTCCGCGGACCCAAGAGACCCAGTACTTC.

The chain links TRBV7-9 to TRBJ2-1; D may be TRBD2 (6 bases). Germline V CDR1 and CDR2: SEHNR, FQNEAQ (reference sequence). CDR3 length: 15 residues. V lost 2 bases, J lost 1 base, and 9 bases lay in between. The CDR3 nucleotides are TGTGCCAGCAGCTTACGGAGGGCGTCCTACAATGAGCAGTTCTTC. It yields the protein CASSLRRASYNEQFF.

CDR3 amino acids: CASSPLSGNTDTQYF. The CDR3 DNA reads TGTGCCAGCTCACCACTCAGCGGGAACACAGATACGCAGTATTTT. The rearrangement joins TRBV18 to TRBJ2-3; 7 bases line up with TRBD2. The CDR3 length is 15 residues. With 1 base clipped from V and 2 bases from J, the junction kept 3 bases outside the gene matches. The germline CDR1 and CDR2 sequences are KGHSH and LQKENI.

The chain couples TRBV20-1 to TRBJ2-7; 14 positions agree with TRBD2. Germline V gene data show CDR1 as DFQATT and CDR2 as SNEGSKA (reference sequence). The CDR3 is 14 amino acids. Trimming removed 6 bases from V and 3 bases from J; junction bases left unmatched: 4. This CDR3 is CSAPGLAGVYEQYF. CDR3 coding DNA: TGCAGTGCCCCGGGACTAGCGGGAGTCTACGAGCAGTACTTC.

The chain has TRBV7-2 and TRBJ2-3; tentatively, D is TRBD2 (5 bases). The CDR3 totals 14 residues. Germline CDR1 SGHTA, CDR2 FQGNSA. V was pared by 5 bases and J by 5 bases, with 14 bases between. The CDR3 is CASSVGMIGDTQYF. The CDR3 region has the DNA TGTGCCAGCAGCGTCGGGATGATCGGAGATACGCAGTATTTT. Looking up the rest from reference TRBV7-2 and TRBJ2-3 gives the full variable domain: GAGVSQSPSNKVTEKGKDVELRCDPISGHTALYWYRQSLGQGLEFLIYFQGNSAPDKSGLPSDRFSAERTGGSVSTLTIQRTQQEDSAVYLCASSVGMIGDTQYFGPGTRLTVL.

V usage is TRBV6-5 and J usage is TRBJ1-6, with D possibly matching TRBD1 (5 bases). Looked up from germline, CDR1 is MNHEY and CDR2 is SVGAGI. Trimming stripped 0 bases from V and 13 bases from J, with 10 bases between. CDR3 length equals 13 residues. The CDR3 DNA follows: TGTGCCAGCAGTTACTCAACGGGGCCGCCCCTCCACTTT. It codes for CASSYSTGPPLHF.

The chain couples TRBV7-8 to TRBJ2-7, with D maybe TRBD1 (6 bases). This CDR3 is 15 amino acids long. CDR1 is SGHVS and CDR2 is FQNEAQ in the germline V gene. Trimming pared 4 bases from V and 2 bases from J, leaving 15 bases between. The CDR3 DNA follows: TGTGCCAGCAGCTCATCCGGGACACTGGCCTACGAGCAGTACTTC. Translation gives CASSSSGTLAYEQYF.

The CDR3 here is CASSGLGTGGTDTQYF. In nucleotides, the CDR3 is TGTGCCAGCAGTGGCCTCGGGACAGGAGGCACAGATACGCAGTATTTT. The V call is TRBV2, the J call TRBJ2-3; TRBD1 agrees at 8 bases. Germline CDR1 reads SNHLY; CDR2 reads FYNNEI. CDR3 length: 16 amino acids. The junction had 7 bases not matched to a gene; V was cut back by 4 bases and J by 1 base. The full variable domain, its missing parts supplied by reference TRBV2 and TRBJ2-3, is EPEVTQTPSHQVTQMGQEVILRCVPISNHLYFYWYRQILGQKVEFLVSFYNNEISEKSEIFDDQFSVERPDGSNFTLKIRSTKLEDSAMYFCASSGLGTGGTDTQYFGPGTRLTVL.